This T cell receptor (beta chain) originates from a study of shared clonotypes between healthy human individuals. Overall study results and limits: Non-shared clonotypes were found to have lower generation probabilities than the clonotypes that were shared by all four of the sorted-subset donors.

Naive CD8 populations comprised CD45RO-negative cells positively selected for CCR7, excluding terminally differentiated effector memory CD45RA+ cells. CDR3 size: 15 residues. V lost 7 bases, J lost 2 bases, and 12 bases lay in between. Germline-derived CDR1 and CDR2 are MNHEY and SMNVEV (reference sequence). A note on this clone: Its antigen remains unidentified.

The method was immunoSEQ multiplex PCR; TCRdb's version includes in-frame clones alone and lacks a portion of them. The repertoire holds about 1.9 million clones, with 93% as singletons. The J gene is TRBJ2-6, the V gene TRBV27; D perhaps matches TRBD2 (7 bases). The clonotype was recovered from a man between 18 and 35 years old in good health. Some clones in this sample may be carry-over from other donors' samples. The specimen was naive CD8+ T cells from PBMCs. CDR3 in amino acids: CASKTGGAGANVLTF. CDR3 nucleotides: TGTGCCAGCAAAACGGGGGGCGCTGGGGCCAACGTCCTGACTTTC.